The clone carrying this T cell receptor (beta chain) came up a few times. Its antigen is undetermined. Time point in this sample: newly diagnosed GD, antithyroid drugs for less than 3 months. The authors made the TCR library using RNA they extracted from PBMCs. The data originate from a study of regulatory T cells in long-lasting Graves disease. Regarding the study as a whole: Small numbers of samples may have cut accuracy. When disease was persistent, TRBV28, TRBJ1-2 and TRBJ2-5 were the favored segments.

Building of the TCR beta libraries involved iRepertoire HTBI primers and Arm-PCR of CDR3 regions. Using its own MiXCR run on the multiplex PCR reads, TCRdb lists one record per CDR3 protein. The sample yields roughly 530,000 distinct CDR3 sequences, about 15% seen once. This CDR3 contains 15 residues. Trimming stripped 2 bases from V and 4 bases from J, with 16 bases between. Per the germline V gene, CDR1 is DFQATT and CDR2 is SNEGSKA (reference sequence). A further study also used this sample, focusing on T cells in Graves' hyperthyroidism and ophthalmopathy. This second study notes: Thyroid ultrasound and orbital computed tomography, with clinical symptoms and serum thyroxine and TRAb, informed diagnoses.

The chain has TRBV20-1 and TRBJ2-3; possible D gene TRBD2, 6 bases. The sequenced sample was peripheral blood mononuclear cells (PBMCs), obtained at new diagnosis, from a patient treated with antithyroid drugs. The receptor was derived from a woman aged 35-65 years with Graves disease. The DNA for the CDR3 is TGCAGTGCTAGACAGACTAGACCTACCCCAGATACGCAGTATTTT. Its translation is CSARQTRPTPDTQYF.